This record concerns one T cell receptor (beta chain) sequence. Its antigen is not known. The CDR3 spans 12 residues. V lost 5 bases, J lost 11 bases, and 15 bases lay in between. CDR1 is SGHTA and CDR2 is FQGNSA in the germline V gene. The sample comes from a study of cytomegalovirus exposure and HLA in healthy donors. General study results and limits: The authors judged a highly shared variant cluster likely a sequencing artifact. In a later analysis, productive TCRs from donors in an Asian-associated ancestry cluster reportedly carried fewer N-insertions than the cohort mean.

Researchers ran the PCR with 60 Vbeta and 13 Jbeta primers. Sequencing used immunoSEQ multiplex PCR; TCRdb keeps in-frame clones, though not all of them. The sample table sets out about 130,000 clones. Sequenced input: PBMCs. J is TRBJ1-1 and V is TRBV7-2; no clear D. The clonotype comes from a woman aged 40 to 50 in good health and CMV-seropositive. The CDR3 region is CASSPYASGAFF. The CDR3 nucleotides read TGTGCCAGCAGCCCTTACGCATCGGGGGCTTTCTTT.